A single T cell receptor (beta chain) is shown here with its context. TCRdb keeps only in-frame clones here, not all; method: immunoSEQ multiplex PCR. This sample has about 1,800,000 clones; about 95% occur once, and the top ten carry more than 0.95%. CDR3 length: 16 residues. The V end was cut by 0 bases, the J end by 2 bases, with 13 bases between. Germline CDR1 and CDR2: LGHNA and YNFKEQ. This entry belongs to a study of shared clonotypes between healthy human individuals. In the naive CD8 group, cells lacked CD45RO and were positively selected for CCR7, so terminally differentiated effector memory CD45RA+ cells were left out. All donors were healthy HIV-negative adults lacking recent acute infections or vaccinations.

The V call is TRBV4-2, the J call TRBJ1-2; no reliable D call. The TCR comes from a man between 18 and 35 years old in good health. What was sequenced was naive CD8+ T cells sorted from blood. CDR3 protein: CASSQEKLGINYGYTF. The DNA of the CDR3 is TGTGCCAGCAGCCAAGAGAAGCTTGGGATAAACTATGGCTACACCTTC.